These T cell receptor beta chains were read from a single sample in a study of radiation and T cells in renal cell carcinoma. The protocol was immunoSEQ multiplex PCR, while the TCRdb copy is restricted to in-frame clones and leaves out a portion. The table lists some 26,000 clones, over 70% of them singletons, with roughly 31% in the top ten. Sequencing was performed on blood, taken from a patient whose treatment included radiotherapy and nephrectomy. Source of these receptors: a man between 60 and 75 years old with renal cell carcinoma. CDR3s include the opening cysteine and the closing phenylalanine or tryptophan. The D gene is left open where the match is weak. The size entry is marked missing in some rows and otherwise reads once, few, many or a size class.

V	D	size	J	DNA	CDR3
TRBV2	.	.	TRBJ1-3	TGTGCCAGCAGAAGGGAATCGGGAAACACCATATATTTT	CASRRESGNTIYF
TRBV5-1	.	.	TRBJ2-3	TGCGCCAGCAGCCCCGAAAACACAGATACGCAGTATTTT	CASSPENTDTQYF
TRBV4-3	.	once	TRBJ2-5	TGCGCCAGCAGCCAGGGGGCAGGGGAGACCCAGTACTTC	CASSQGAGETQYF
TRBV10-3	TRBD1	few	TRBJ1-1	TGTGCCATCAGAACGGACAGGGGGACTGAAGCTTTCTTT	CAIRTDRGTEAFF
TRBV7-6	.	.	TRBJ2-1	TGTGCCAGCAGCTTAGGTGGGGCCGATGAGCAGTTCTTC	CASSLGGADEQFF
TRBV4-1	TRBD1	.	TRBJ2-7	TGCGCCAGCAGCCGCGGGGACAGGGTAACCGAGCAGTACTTC	CASSRGDRVTEQYF
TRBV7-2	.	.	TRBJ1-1	TGTGCCAGCAGCCCGGTGGGGGTCACTGAAGCTTTCTTT	CASSPVGVTEAFF
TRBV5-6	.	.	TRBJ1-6	TGTGCCAGCAGCTTGGTCGGACAGCCACTCTATAATTCACCCCTCCACTTT	CASSLVGQPLYNSPLHF
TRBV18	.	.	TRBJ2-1	TGTGCCAGCTCACCACAGGCCGCGGGAAGAGAACGGAATGAGCAGTTCTTC	CASSPQAAGRERNEQFF
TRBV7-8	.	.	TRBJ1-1	TGTGCCAGCAGCTTAGTCTCGTTGGCGGGGATGAGTGAAGCTTTCTTT	CASSLVSLAGMSEAFF
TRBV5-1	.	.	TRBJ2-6	TGCGCCAGCGAGCAGGGGTCAGGGGCCAACGTCCTGACTTTC	CASEQGSGANVLTF
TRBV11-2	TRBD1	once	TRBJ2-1	TGTGCCAGCAGCCCCCGACAGGGAAACAATGAGCAGTTCTTC	CASSPRQGNNEQFF
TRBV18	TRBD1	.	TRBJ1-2	TGTGCCAGCTCACCTCCGGGACAGGGGGCAGCCGGTTATGGCTACACCTTC	CASSPPGQGAAGYGYTF
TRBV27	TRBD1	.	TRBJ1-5	TGTGCCAGCAGTCCAGACAGGGTTCGGCCCCAGCATTTT	CASSPDRVRPQHF
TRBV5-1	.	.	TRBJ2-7	TGCGCCAGCAGCTTTAAGGAGATAGGCGTCTACGAGCAGTACTTC	CASSFKEIGVYEQYF
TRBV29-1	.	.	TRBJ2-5	TGCAGCGTTGAAGGGGCGTGGGGGGCGAGCAGTAGGGAGACCCAGTACTTC	CSVEGAWGASSRETQYF
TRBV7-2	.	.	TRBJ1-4	TGTGCCAGCAGCCCCCAGACAGGACCTACAGGGAAACTGTTTTTT	CASSPQTGPTGKLFF
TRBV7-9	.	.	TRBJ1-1	TGTGCCAGCAGCTTAAGATCGGGCGGTGAAGCTTTCTTT	CASSLRSGGEAFF
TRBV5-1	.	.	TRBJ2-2	TGCGCCAGCAGCTCCGATTCGAGGCGAGGTGTAGGGGAGCTGTTTTTT	CASSSDSRRGVGELFF
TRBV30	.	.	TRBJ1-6	TGTGCCTGGACCTCAGGGAGCTCCTATAATTCACCCCTCCACTTT	CAWTSGSSYNSPLHF
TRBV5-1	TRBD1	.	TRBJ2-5	TGCGCCAGCAGCTTGGGGACAGGGGGTTTCTTTGAGGAGACCCAGTACTTC	CASSLGTGGFFEETQYF
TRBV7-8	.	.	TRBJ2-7	TGTGCCAGCAGCTCCGGTCCGGACCGTTACGAGCAGTACTTC	CASSSGPDRYEQYF
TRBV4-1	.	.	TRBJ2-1	TGCGCCAGCAGCTCGACGGGCGGGGACTACAATGAGCAGTTCTTC	CASSSTGGDYNEQFF
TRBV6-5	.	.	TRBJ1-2	TGTGCCAGCAGTTACTCGCAGGGGCAGGGGGGCTACACCTTC	CASSYSQGQGGYTF
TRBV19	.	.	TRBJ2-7	TGTGCCAGTTCCCCCCAGGGGACAAACTACGAGCAGTACTTC	CASSPQGTNYEQYF
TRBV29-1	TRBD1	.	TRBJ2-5	TGCAGCACCAACCCGACAGGGGGCGCGGAGACCCAGTACTTC	CSTNPTGGAETQYF
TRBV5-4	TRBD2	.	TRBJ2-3	TGTGCCAGCAGCCGACTAGCGGGAGTCGATCCCCCGCAGTATTTT	CASSRLAGVDPPQYF
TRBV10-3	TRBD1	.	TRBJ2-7	TGTGCCATCGCAGGGGGCAACCTTGGCCACGAGCAGTACTTC	CAIAGGNLGHEQYF
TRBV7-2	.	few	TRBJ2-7	TGTGCCAGCAGCTTAGGTTCCCGGGACCTAACGGGGGAGCAGTACTTC	CASSLGSRDLTGEQYF
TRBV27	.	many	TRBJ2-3	TGTGCCAGCAGTTACGACCCCGCGGCCCCAGATACGCAGTATTTT	CASSYDPAAPDTQYF
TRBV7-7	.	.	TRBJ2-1	TGTGCCAGCAGCCACCCCCCCGGGGAGCAGTTCTTC	CASSHPPGEQFF
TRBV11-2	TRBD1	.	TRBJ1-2	TGTGCCAGCAGCTGGGACAGGGGAGACGACGGCTACACCTTC	CASSWDRGDDGYTF
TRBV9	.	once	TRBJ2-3	TGTGCCAGCAGCCCCCAGGTCGGGGGATTGGGCACAGATACGCAGTATTTT	CASSPQVGGLGTDTQYF
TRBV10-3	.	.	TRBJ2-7	TGTGCCATCAGGGGAGACTCCTCCTCCTCCTACGAGCAGTACTTC	CAIRGDSSSSYEQYF